These T cell receptor beta chains were read from a single sample in a study of shared clonotypes between healthy human individuals. Sequencing used immunoSEQ multiplex PCR; TCRdb keeps in-frame clones, though not all of them. The data show roughly 1,500,000 clones, with around 98.5% seen just once and about 0.34% held by the top ten. The sample was naive CD4+ T cells sorted from blood. The receptors shown here come from a man aged 25 to 45 in good health. Both conserved end residues are part of each CDR3. Each record gives: J gene, D gene, V gene, clone size, CDR3 DNA, CDR3 protein. A D gene is named only where the DNA matches it firmly. Size values are once, few and many counts, or a class for expanded clones, and some rows have none.

J: TRBJ2-1
D: TRBD1
V: TRBV5-4
size: NA
DNA: TGTGCCAGCAGAGGGTCGGGACAGACCTACAATGAGCAGTTCTTC
CDR3: CASRGSGQTYNEQFF

J: TRBJ1-2
D: NA
V: TRBV30
size: NA
DNA: TGTGCCTGGAGTGTGGGGCAGGGGTATATTTATGGCTACACCTTC
CDR3: CAWSVGQGYIYGYTF

J: TRBJ2-1
D: NA
V: TRBV5-6
size: once
DNA: TGTGCCAGCAGCTTGGTACGTTACAATGAGCAGTTCTTC
CDR3: CASSLVRYNEQFF

J: TRBJ2-1
D: TRBD2
V: TRBV7-9
size: NA
DNA: TGTGCCAGCAGCCCCCCGGGAGCGGGAGGGTTTCTGAATGAGCAGTTCTTC
CDR3: CASSPPGAGGFLNEQFF

J: TRBJ1-1
D: NA
V: TRBV7-3
size: NA
DNA: TGTGCCAGCAGCTCAGACTTATTGGCTCCTGCAACGAGCGTAACGAACACTGAAGCTTTCTTT
CDR3: CASSSDLLAPATSVTNTEAFF

J: TRBJ2-7
D: TRBD2
V: TRBV5-1
size: once
DNA: TGCGCCAGCAGCCCCGCCGGACTAGCGGGGACCTACGAGCAGTACTTC
CDR3: CASSPAGLAGTYEQYF

J: TRBJ1-2
D: TRBD1
V: TRBV5-1
size: once
DNA: TGCGCCAGCAGCGAGTTGGACAGGGACTATGGCTACACCTTC
CDR3: CASSELDRDYGYTF

J: TRBJ2-7
D: NA
V: TRBV19
size: NA
DNA: TGTGCCAGTAGTATAGGTGCAGGGAGGTCGGACGAGCAGTACTTC
CDR3: CASSIGAGRSDEQYF

J: TRBJ2-1
D: TRBD2
V: TRBV27
size: NA
DNA: TGTGCCAGCAGAGATAGACTAGCGGGAGAGTTCTTC
CDR3: CASRDRLAGEFF

J: TRBJ1-3
D: NA
V: TRBV6-1
size: NA
DNA: TGTGCCAGCAGTGAGATCAGCTACTCTGGAAACACCATATATTTT
CDR3: CASSEISYSGNTIYF

J: TRBJ1-2
D: NA
V: TRBV7-9
size: NA
DNA: TGTGCCAGCAGCCCCCACGTGGGCAGTCTCCTCTATGGCTACACCTTC
CDR3: CASSPHVGSLLYGYTF

J: TRBJ2-1
D: NA
V: TRBV10-3
size: NA
DNA: TGTGCCATCGCAAGAGGGGGAGTTCTAGACAATGAGCAGTTCTTC
CDR3: CAIARGGVLDNEQFF

J: TRBJ1-2
D: TRBD1
V: TRBV9
size: NA
DNA: TGTGCCAGCAGCTGGACCGGGACAGGGTTTCTATTTTCGGGCTACACCTTC
CDR3: CASSWTGTGFLFSGYTF

J: TRBJ2-6
D: NA
V: TRBV6-1
size: NA
DNA: TGTGCCTCCGACCCTCCCCTGCCCGGGGCCAACGTCCTGACTTTC
CDR3: CASDPPLPGANVLTF

J: TRBJ2-1
D: NA
V: TRBV9
size: NA
DNA: TGTGCCAGCAAAGGGAACAATGAGCAGTTCTTC
CDR3: CASKGNNEQFF

J: TRBJ1-1
D: TRBD1
V: TRBV5-1
size: NA
DNA: TGCGCCAGCAGCTTGCCAATCGGGACAGGGGTAACTGAAGCTTTCTTT
CDR3: CASSLPIGTGVTEAFF

J: TRBJ2-5
D: NA
V: TRBV23-1
size: NA
DNA: TGCGCCAGCACCCCTATTGTGGGGGAGAAGGATGAGACCCAGTACTTC
CDR3: CASTPIVGEKDETQYF

J: TRBJ2-7
D: NA
V: TRBV7-6
size: NA
DNA: TGTGCCAGCAGCTTAGAGGCTCGAGGGCTCTCCTACGAGCAGTACTTC
CDR3: CASSLEARGLSYEQYF

J: TRBJ2-7
D: NA
V: TRBV5-4
size: NA
DNA: TGTGCCAGCAGCCAAGGCGGGGCAACCTACGAGCAGTACTTC
CDR3: CASSQGGATYEQYF

J: TRBJ2-1
D: TRBD1
V: TRBV27
size: NA
DNA: TGTGCCAGCAGTCCGGACAGGGGGCTCTACAATGAGCAGTTCTTC
CDR3: CASSPDRGLYNEQFF

J: TRBJ1-1
D: NA
V: TRBV28
size: NA
DNA: TGTGCCAGCAGTTTTTTCTACAGGAACACTGAAGCTTTCTTT
CDR3: CASSFFYRNTEAFF

J: TRBJ1-1
D: NA
V: TRBV5-1
size: NA
DNA: TGCGCCAGCAGCTTGGGGCGACAGAGCCTGAACACTGAAGCTTTCTTT
CDR3: CASSLGRQSLNTEAFF

J: TRBJ1-2
D: NA
V: TRBV2
size: NA
DNA: TGTGCCAGCAAATACGGTATCACCGGAAAGGCTAACTATGGCTACACCTTC
CDR3: CASKYGITGKANYGYTF

J: TRBJ1-3
D: NA
V: TRBV29-1
size: NA
DNA: TGCAGCGGTACAGGAGGCGGAAACACCATATATTTT
CDR3: CSGTGGGNTIYF

J: TRBJ1-5
D: TRBD1
V: TRBV10-3
size: NA
DNA: TGTGCCATCAAGGGGGGACAGGGGTTGGACAATCAGCCCCAGCATTTT
CDR3: CAIKGGQGLDNQPQHF

J: TRBJ1-3
D: NA
V: TRBV9
size: NA
DNA: TGTGCCAGCAGCGTAAGGGTCTCTGGAAACACCATATATTTT
CDR3: CASSVRVSGNTIYF

J: TRBJ2-5
D: NA
V: TRBV5-1
size: once
DNA: TGCGCCAGCAGCGTTTATGGTGCGTATGAGACCCAGTACTTC
CDR3: CASSVYGAYETQYF

J: TRBJ2-4
D: NA
V: TRBV12-2
size: NA
DNA: TGTGCAAGTCGCTCCCCGGACAGGAACCCCTCCAAAAACATTCAGTACTTC
CDR3: CASRSPDRNPSKNIQYF

J: TRBJ1-1
D: TRBD1
V: TRBV5-1
size: NA
DNA: TGCGCCAGCAGAGGACAGGGAAACACTGAAGCTTTCTTT
CDR3: CASRGQGNTEAFF

J: TRBJ2-6
D: NA
V: TRBV4-3
size: NA
DNA: TGCGCCAGCAGCCGAGGTCGCGGGAAGGTTGGGGCCAACGTCCTGACTTTC
CDR3: CASSRGRGKVGANVLTF

J: TRBJ2-7
D: TRBD1
V: TRBV28
size: NA
DNA: TGTGCCAGCAGGCCTCCGGGACAGGGGGCTATCTACGAGCAGTACTTC
CDR3: CASRPPGQGAIYEQYF

J: TRBJ1-2
D: NA
V: TRBV28
size: NA
DNA: TGTGCCAGCAGTTTAGTTAGAGACCCCTATGGCTACACCTTC
CDR3: CASSLVRDPYGYTF

J: TRBJ1-2
D: NA
V: TRBV25-1
size: NA
DNA: TGTGTGATCAGACAGAAAAACTATGGCTACACCTTC
CDR3: CVIRQKNYGYTF

J: TRBJ1-5
D: NA
V: TRBV18
size: NA
DNA: TGTGCCAGCTCACCACAGGGGGGTGGCAATCAGCCCCAGCATTTT
CDR3: CASSPQGGGNQPQHF

J: TRBJ2-3
D: NA
V: TRBV4-3
size: once
DNA: TGCGCCAGCAGCCAAGAGGTGGTTGGTTTCACAGATACGCAGTATTTT
CDR3: CASSQEVVGFTDTQYF

J: TRBJ2-7
D: TRBD1
V: TRBV27
size: NA
DNA: TGTGCCAGCAGTTATCCAGGGGGCGCCGGGGGGCAGTACTTC
CDR3: CASSYPGGAGGQYF

J: TRBJ2-7
D: NA
V: TRBV7-2
size: NA
DNA: TGTGCCAGCAGCTTGAGGCGGGAATCCTACGAGCAGTACTTC
CDR3: CASSLRRESYEQYF

J: TRBJ2-7
D: TRBD2
V: TRBV5-6
size: NA
DNA: TGTGCCAGCAGCTTGGTGGCGGGAGGGCCGAACGAGCAGTACTTC
CDR3: CASSLVAGGPNEQYF

J: TRBJ2-2
D: NA
V: TRBV15
size: once
DNA: TGTGCCACCAGCAGTCTAACAGGGTCCGGGGAGCTGTTTTTT
CDR3: CATSSLTGSGELFF

J: TRBJ2-1
D: NA
V: TRBV7-2
size: NA
DNA: TGTGCCAGCAGCCTTATACAGGGGGGGACCGGTTATCTAGGAGAGCAGTTCTTC
CDR3: CASSLIQGGTGYLGEQFF

J: TRBJ2-7
D: TRBD2
V: TRBV5-1
size: NA
DNA: TGCGCCAGCAGCTTGGCGAGCTCTAGCGGGAGCTCCTACGAGCAGTACTTC
CDR3: CASSLASSSGSSYEQYF

J: TRBJ1-2
D: TRBD1
V: TRBV7-8
size: NA
DNA: TGTGCCAGCAGCTCCCGGGACAGGGGCTTCTATGGCTACACCTTC
CDR3: CASSSRDRGFYGYTF

J: TRBJ2-2
D: TRBD2
V: TRBV7-2
size: NA
DNA: TGTGCCAGCAGCTTGGGGACTACAGCCGGGGAGCTGTTTTTT
CDR3: CASSLGTTAGELFF

J: TRBJ1-4
D: NA
V: TRBV14
size: NA
DNA: TGTGCCAGCAGCCCCTCGGACCTCCCAGGTGAAAAACTGTTTTTT
CDR3: CASSPSDLPGEKLFF

J: TRBJ2-6
D: NA
V: TRBV5-1
size: NA
DNA: TGCGCCAGCAGCTTGGCTACCCCTGGGGCCAACGTCCTGACTTTC
CDR3: CASSLATPGANVLTF

J: TRBJ1-1
D: TRBD1
V: TRBV6-1
size: once
DNA: TGTGCCAGCAGTGAACCCCAGTTGGCGGACAGGGTTGAAGCTTTCTTT
CDR3: CASSEPQLADRVEAFF

J: TRBJ2-7
D: TRBD2
V: TRBV10-2
size: once
DNA: TGCGCCAGCAAGAGACCGGTCAGCGGGAGTGCTGAAGAGCAGTACTTC
CDR3: CASKRPVSGSAEEQYF

J: TRBJ1-3
D: NA
V: TRBV7-9
size: NA
DNA: TGTGCCAGCAGCTTAGGGGGGCGCCCATCGGACCGGGTTTTT
CDR3: CASSLGGRPSDRVF

J: TRBJ1-1
D: TRBD1
V: TRBV5-8
size: NA
DNA: TGTGCCAGCAGCTCGGACAGGGGAGGGACTGAAGCTTTCTTT
CDR3: CASSSDRGGTEAFF

J: TRBJ2-5
D: NA
V: TRBV18
size: NA
DNA: TGTGCCAGCTCCCCGGAGGGGGGGAAGCAAGAGACCCAGTACTTC
CDR3: CASSPEGGKQETQYF

J: TRBJ2-5
D: TRBD2
V: TRBV7-9
size: NA
DNA: TGTGCCAGCAGCGTAGCGGGAGAGGGCCAAGAGACCCAGTACTTC
CDR3: CASSVAGEGQETQYF

J: TRBJ1-5
D: NA
V: TRBV7-2
size: NA
DNA: TGTGCCAGCAGCTTAGTACAGCGCCAGCCCCAGCATTTT
CDR3: CASSLVQRQPQHF

J: TRBJ2-3
D: NA
V: TRBV7-2
size: NA
DNA: TGTGCCAGCAGGATCGGAGATACGCAGTATTTT
CDR3: CASRIGDTQYF

J: TRBJ2-7
D: NA
V: TRBV7-2
size: NA
DNA: TGTGCCAGCAGCTTAGGGTCGATCAAGCAGTACTTC
CDR3: CASSLGSIKQYF

J: TRBJ2-7
D: NA
V: TRBV5-6
size: NA
DNA: TGTGCCAGCAGCCCGGACGGACAGAGCTACGAGCAGTACTTC
CDR3: CASSPDGQSYEQYF

J: TRBJ1-3
D: TRBD1
V: TRBV19
size: NA
DNA: TGTGCCAGTAGTACCCCCTGGACAGGACCTGGAAACACCATATATTTT
CDR3: CASSTPWTGPGNTIYF

J: TRBJ2-1
D: TRBD2
V: TRBV5-1
size: NA
DNA: TGCGCCAGCAGCTGGGAGGTGGGGCGGGAGAAGGACAATGAGCAGTTCTTC
CDR3: CASSWEVGREKDNEQFF

J: TRBJ1-1
D: NA
V: TRBV6-1
size: NA
DNA: TGTGCCAGCAACATTAAGATGAACACTGAAGCTTTCTTT
CDR3: CASNIKMNTEAFF